The 4 T cell receptor beta chains reported below all come from one sample, sequenced in a study of blood T cell repertoires in COVID-19. The protocol was immunoSEQ multiplex PCR, while the TCRdb copy is restricted to in-frame clones and leaves out a portion. Among under 550,000 clones listed, roughly 90% were seen once. Specimen: peripheral blood. The receptor source for this set is a man aged 18-30 years with COVID-19, enrolled during active disease.

The chain recombines TRBV12-5 with TRBJ1-6; no clear D. Trimming took 4 bases from V and 13 from J, leaving 11 bases between them. The CDR3 extends over 12 amino acids. Per the germline V gene, CDR1 is LGHNT and CDR2 is FRNRAP. For the CDR3, the DNA is TGTGCTAGTGGTTACGCTGGAGGTCCCCTCCACTTT. Translated, it gives CASGYAGGPLHF.

The chain uses TRBV5-1 and TRBJ2-7; 11 bases line up with TRBD2. CDR1 is SGHRS and CDR2 is YFSETQ in the germline V gene. The CDR3 sequence is 17 residues long. V shed 4 bases and J 1 base; nucleotides not matched to a gene: 10. In nucleotides, the CDR3 is TGCGCCAGCAGCGCACACTCCGGGACTAGCGGATCCTACGAGCAGTACTTC. Its protein is CASSAHSGTSGSYEQYF.

CDR3 loop: CATSEDTNNQPQHF. CDR3 nucleotides: TGTGCCACCAGTGAGGACACTAACAATCAGCCCCAGCATTTT. The genes are TRBV24-1 and TRBJ1-5, with D perhaps matching TRBD1 (5 bases). The germline CDR1 and CDR2 sequences are KGHDR and SFDVKD. The germline V and J ends were trimmed by 4 bases and 3 bases, with 9 bases remaining between them. The CDR3 contains 14 residues.

This clone showed up just once. The chain employs TRBV30 and TRBJ2-4, with 10 bases matching TRBD2. Trimming at V came to 3 bases and at J to 9 bases, leaving 8 bases not matched to a gene. Germline-derived CDR1 and CDR2 are GTSNPN and SVGIG (reference sequence). This CDR3 is 14 amino acids long. CDR3 residues: CAWSLAGVSSIQYF. The CDR3 region has the DNA TGTGCCTGGAGCCTAGCGGGAGTGAGCTCCATTCAGTACTTC.